Listed below are T cell receptor beta chains from one sample, sequenced in a study of T cells in Graves' hyperthyroidism and ophthalmopathy. From the multiplex PCR reads, TCRdb called clonotypes with MiXCR, one entry per CDR3 protein. The top ten clones hold 2.5% to 4% of a sample with about 600,000 distinct CDR3 sequences, approximately 15% of them seen once. Source material: blood. The receptors derive from a middle-aged woman with Graves' ophthalmopathy. The CDR3 runs from the conserved cysteine through the conserved F or W. A D gene is named only where the DNA matches it firmly. Expanded clones get a size class; other rows say once, few or many, or leave the size out.

clone_size: -; v_call: TRBV27; j_call: TRBJ2-3; d_call: TRBD2; cdr3_nt: TGTGCCAGCAGCCATTTGGTTAGCGGGGGGGGGGGAGATACGCAGTATTTT; cdr3_aa: CASSHLVSGGGGDTQYF
clone_size: few; v_call: TRBV7-2; j_call: TRBJ1-6; d_call: TRBD1; cdr3_nt: TGTGCCAGCAGCTTAGCGCTAATCCGGACAGGTTTTTTTCCCCTCCACTTT; cdr3_aa: CASSLALIRTGFFPLHF
clone_size: few; v_call: TRBV5-1; j_call: TRBJ1-5; d_call: -; cdr3_nt: TGCGCCAGCAGCTTGGAGGGGGGAGTAAATCAGCCCCAGCATTTT; cdr3_aa: CASSLEGGVNQPQHF
clone_size: few; v_call: TRBV6-2/TRBV6-3; j_call: TRBJ2-3; d_call: -; cdr3_nt: TGTGCCAGCAGTTATGACCCTCGGGAAGAGCGATACACAGATACGCAGTATTTT; cdr3_aa: CASSYDPREERYTDTQYF
clone_size: many; v_call: TRBV30; j_call: TRBJ1-2; d_call: -; cdr3_nt: TGTGCCTGGAATGTACAAGAGGGTGCTGGCTACACCTTC; cdr3_aa: CAWNVQEGAGYTF
clone_size: many; v_call: TRBV6-5; j_call: TRBJ1-1; d_call: -; cdr3_nt: TGTGCCAGCAGTTACTCGAGTGGCAGATTGAACACTGAAGCTTTCTTT; cdr3_aa: CASSYSSGRLNTEAFF
clone_size: many; v_call: TRBV7-9; j_call: TRBJ1-4; d_call: -; cdr3_nt: TGTGCCAGCAGCTTAGCGGGGGTTGAAAAACTGTTTTTT; cdr3_aa: CASSLAGVEKLFF
clone_size: -; v_call: TRBV2; j_call: TRBJ1-1; d_call: -; cdr3_nt: TGTGCCAGCAGTGAAGCCCAGGGAAAGGGGAAAACTGAAGCTTTCTTT; cdr3_aa: CASSEAQGKGKTEAFF
clone_size: -; v_call: TRBV12-3/TRBV12-4; j_call: TRBJ1-5; d_call: -; cdr3_nt: TGTGCCAGCAGTTTAAATTGGGGGCGCAATCAGCCCCAGCATTTT; cdr3_aa: CASSLNWGRNQPQHF
clone_size: -; v_call: TRBV20-1; j_call: TRBJ1-6; d_call: TRBD1; cdr3_nt: TGCAGTGCTAGAGATTTGGGAGGGGGCGGGAGTTCACCCCTCCACTTT; cdr3_aa: CSARDLGGGGSSPLHF
clone_size: -; v_call: TRBV12-5; j_call: TRBJ2-2; d_call: -; cdr3_nt: TGTGCTAGTGGTTTGGTATTGGGCACCTCCACCGGGGAGCTGTTTTTT; cdr3_aa: CASGLVLGTSTGELFF
clone_size: many; v_call: TRBV20-1; j_call: TRBJ2-3; d_call: -; cdr3_nt: TGCAGTGCTAACCGAGGAGGGGCGAGGGCAGATACGCAGTATTTT; cdr3_aa: CSANRGGARADTQYF
clone_size: few; v_call: TRBV5-8; j_call: TRBJ2-1; d_call: -; cdr3_nt: TGTGCCAGCAGCTTCGGACGACTCGGCGATGAGCAGTTCTTC; cdr3_aa: CASSFGRLGDEQFF
clone_size: many; v_call: TRBV7-3; j_call: TRBJ2-1; d_call: -; cdr3_nt: TGTGCCAGCAGCCCCAAAACAGAGGGTGAGCAGTTCTTC; cdr3_aa: CASSPKTEGEQFF
clone_size: -; v_call: TRBV29-1; j_call: TRBJ2-5; d_call: -; cdr3_nt: TGCAGCGTTAAACCAGCGGCCCAAGAGACCCAGTACTTC; cdr3_aa: CSVKPAAQETQYF
clone_size: few; v_call: TRBV6-1; j_call: TRBJ2-5; d_call: -; cdr3_nt: TGTGCCAGCAGTGAAAGAAGGGCCCCCCAAGAGACCCAGTACTTC; cdr3_aa: CASSERRAPQETQYF
clone_size: -; v_call: TRBV20-1; j_call: TRBJ2-7; d_call: -; cdr3_nt: TGCAGTGCTAGTAAAAACAGGGCGTCCTACGAGCAGTACTTC; cdr3_aa: CSASKNRASYEQYF
clone_size: many; v_call: TRBV11-2; j_call: TRBJ1-1; d_call: -; cdr3_nt: TGTGCCAGCAGCTTAGGGGGGCCCGAAGCTGAAGCTTTCTTT; cdr3_aa: CASSLGGPEAEAFF
clone_size: many; v_call: TRBV18; j_call: TRBJ2-4; d_call: TRBD1; cdr3_nt: TGTGCCAGCTCACCAACAGGACAGGGTTCCATTCAGTACTTC; cdr3_aa: CASSPTGQGSIQYF
clone_size: -; v_call: TRBV18; j_call: TRBJ2-1; d_call: TRBD2; cdr3_nt: TGTGCCAGCTCAATACTAGCGGGGGCCCGAGATGAGCAGTTCTTC; cdr3_aa: CASSILAGARDEQFF
clone_size: -; v_call: TRBV14; j_call: TRBJ1-2; d_call: TRBD1; cdr3_nt: TGTGCCAGCAGCCGCTACGTGACAGGGACTGGCTACACCTTC; cdr3_aa: CASSRYVTGTGYTF
clone_size: few; v_call: TRBV5-4; j_call: TRBJ1-2; d_call: TRBD1; cdr3_nt: TGTGCCAGCAGCTTGAAAATCGGGACAGGGGGATATGGCTACACCTTC; cdr3_aa: CASSLKIGTGGYGYTF
clone_size: -; v_call: TRBV3-1; j_call: TRBJ2-2; d_call: -; cdr3_nt: TGTGCCAGCAGCCCAGGTGGGGAGCTGTTTTTT; cdr3_aa: CASSPGGELFF
clone_size: few; v_call: TRBV6-1; j_call: TRBJ2-1; d_call: -; cdr3_nt: TGTGCCAGCAGTTATCCCGGCTTAGCGGAGTACAATGAGCAGTTCTTC; cdr3_aa: CASSYPGLAEYNEQFF
clone_size: -; v_call: TRBV19; j_call: TRBJ2-1; d_call: TRBD2; cdr3_nt: TGTGCCAGTAGTATTAAGGCTAGCGGGCACAGCTCCTACAATGAGCAGTTCTTC; cdr3_aa: CASSIKASGHSSYNEQFF
clone_size: -; v_call: TRBV7-9; j_call: TRBJ2-3; d_call: -; cdr3_nt: TGTGCCAGCAGACCAAGGAGGGCCCCAGATACGCAGTATTTT; cdr3_aa: CASRPRRAPDTQYF
clone_size: many; v_call: TRBV10-3; j_call: TRBJ2-3; d_call: TRBD1; cdr3_nt: TGTGCCATCAGTGAACCGATCCGACAGGGGTTGACAGATACGCAGTATTTT; cdr3_aa: CAISEPIRQGLTDTQYF
clone_size: many; v_call: TRBV3-1; j_call: TRBJ1-5; d_call: -; cdr3_nt: TGTGCCAGCAGCTCGTCCGAATCCAATCAGCCCCAGCATTTT; cdr3_aa: CASSSSESNQPQHF
clone_size: few; v_call: TRBV3-1; j_call: TRBJ2-3; d_call: TRBD2; cdr3_nt: TGTGCCAGCAGCTGGAGCGGGGACACAGATACGCAGTATTTT; cdr3_aa: CASSWSGDTDTQYF
clone_size: -; v_call: TRBV4-2; j_call: TRBJ1-3; d_call: TRBD1; cdr3_nt: TGTGCCAGCAGCCAAGGGGACAGGGACGGCACCATATATTTT; cdr3_aa: CASSQGDRDGTIYF
clone_size: few; v_call: TRBV2; j_call: TRBJ1-5; d_call: -; cdr3_nt: TGTGCCAGCAGGTTAAATACCAACAATCAGCCCCAGCATTTT; cdr3_aa: CASRLNTNNQPQHF
clone_size: -; v_call: TRBV6-1; j_call: TRBJ2-1; d_call: TRBD1; cdr3_nt: TGTGCCAACAGGACAGGGTTCGGGGGCAGGAATGAGCAGTTCTTC; cdr3_aa: CANRTGFGGRNEQFF
clone_size: -; v_call: TRBV6-9; j_call: TRBJ2-1; d_call: -; cdr3_nt: TGTGCCAGCAGTTACGCTGCGAGCTCCTACAATGAGCAGTTCTTC; cdr3_aa: CASSYAASSYNEQFF
clone_size: many; v_call: TRBV2; j_call: TRBJ2-5; d_call: -; cdr3_nt: TGTGCCAGCAGTATTGACTCTGTCGGGACCCAGTACTTC; cdr3_aa: CASSIDSVGTQYF
clone_size: -; v_call: TRBV6-2/TRBV6-3; j_call: TRBJ2-7; d_call: TRBD2; cdr3_nt: TGTGCCAGCAGTTACAAGGCGGGAGGGCCCCGCGAGCAGTACTTC; cdr3_aa: CASSYKAGGPREQYF
clone_size: many; v_call: TRBV11-2; j_call: TRBJ2-2; d_call: -; cdr3_nt: TGTGCCAGCAGCACCGGGCGCACCGGGGAGCTGTTTTTT; cdr3_aa: CASSTGRTGELFF
clone_size: few; v_call: TRBV6-2/TRBV6-3; j_call: TRBJ2-7; d_call: -; cdr3_nt: TGTGCCAGCAGTTCTCGGGAGCGCGAGCGGTACTTC; cdr3_aa: CASSSRERERYF
clone_size: few; v_call: TRBV27; j_call: TRBJ1-4; d_call: -; cdr3_nt: TGTGCCAGCATCGAGCCTGAGGGAAAGATGGATGAAAAACTGTTTTTT; cdr3_aa: CASIEPEGKMDEKLFF
clone_size: many; v_call: TRBV5-5; j_call: TRBJ1-5; d_call: TRBD1; cdr3_nt: TGTGCCAGCAGCACCAGGACAGGGGCTGGCAATCAGCCCCAGCATTTT; cdr3_aa: CASSTRTGAGNQPQHF
clone_size: -; v_call: TRBV20-1; j_call: TRBJ1-2; d_call: -; cdr3_nt: TGCAGTGCTAGAATGGGGGACTATGGCTACACCTTC; cdr3_aa: CSARMGDYGYTF
clone_size: few; v_call: TRBV5-1; j_call: TRBJ2-7; d_call: -; cdr3_nt: TGCGCCAGCAGCGCGGGGCCCGGGTACGAGCAGTACTTC; cdr3_aa: CASSAGPGYEQYF
clone_size: few; v_call: TRBV20-1; j_call: TRBJ1-4; d_call: TRBD1; cdr3_nt: TGCAGTGCTAGAGATCAAAGCAGGGGGGATGAAAAACTGTTTTTT; cdr3_aa: CSARDQSRGDEKLFF
clone_size: many; v_call: TRBV5-1; j_call: TRBJ1-1; d_call: TRBD1; cdr3_nt: TGCGCCAGCAGCTGGGGACAGGAAGCTTTCTTT; cdr3_aa: CASSWGQEAFF
clone_size: few; v_call: TRBV28; j_call: TRBJ2-1; d_call: -; cdr3_nt: TGTGCCAGCAGTACTGCTAGTCTATCCTACAATGAGCAGTTCTTC; cdr3_aa: CASSTASLSYNEQFF
clone_size: -; v_call: TRBV5-1; j_call: TRBJ1-2; d_call: -; cdr3_nt: TGCGCCAGCAGCTTGGGGACCCCCGGGTATGGCTACACCTTC; cdr3_aa: CASSLGTPGYGYTF
clone_size: many; v_call: TRBV5-1; j_call: TRBJ2-7; d_call: TRBD1; cdr3_nt: TGCGCCAGCAGCTTGGCCGGGACAGGGAGCTCCTACGAGCAGTACTTC; cdr3_aa: CASSLAGTGSSYEQYF
clone_size: many; v_call: TRBV20-1; j_call: TRBJ1-1; d_call: TRBD1; cdr3_nt: TGCAGTGCTAGAGTTCCCCGGGACAGGGGGCGAAACACTGAAGCTTTCTTT; cdr3_aa: CSARVPRDRGRNTEAFF
clone_size: many; v_call: TRBV20-1; j_call: TRBJ1-2; d_call: -; cdr3_nt: TGCAGTGCCCAGACCCCAGACCATGGCTACACCTTC; cdr3_aa: CSAQTPDHGYTF
clone_size: -; v_call: TRBV30; j_call: TRBJ2-3; d_call: TRBD1; cdr3_nt: TGTGCCTGGCAACTAAAGACAGGGGCTTCTCCAGATACGCAGTATTTT; cdr3_aa: CAWQLKTGASPDTQYF
clone_size: many; v_call: TRBV5-4; j_call: TRBJ2-2; d_call: -; cdr3_nt: TGTGCCAGCAGCTTGGACGGCAGGAACACCGGGGAGCTGTTTTTT; cdr3_aa: CASSLDGRNTGELFF
clone_size: -; v_call: TRBV7-8; j_call: TRBJ2-2; d_call: TRBD2; cdr3_nt: TGTGCCAGCAGCTTATTAGCGGGAGGGACCACCGGGGAGCTGTTTTTT; cdr3_aa: CASSLLAGGTTGELFF
clone_size: -; v_call: TRBV5-5; j_call: TRBJ1-5; d_call: -; cdr3_nt: TGTGCCAGCAGCTGGAATGCAGCCCTTCCAGATCAGCCCCAGCATTTT; cdr3_aa: CASSWNAALPDQPQHF